Described below is a single T cell receptor beta chain sequence and its context. The germline V gene has CDR1 KGHDR and CDR2 SFDVKD. Trimming cost V 3 bases and J 9 bases, with 13 bases left between them. This CDR3 has 14 residues. The sample is drawn from a study of blood T cell repertoires in COVID-19. Across the study: The United States, Italy and Spain supplied acute and convalescent COVID-19 samples. The cDNA or gDNA used as material had been derived from T cells, B-cell-depleted T cells, or PBMCs.

Under the authors' procedure: By means of reference gene primer amplification, nucleated cell counts were estimated. This table comes from immunoSEQ multiplex PCR, and its TCRdb copy is limited to in-frame clones, with some not included. D and trimming come from the DNA, and the V and J calls and clone size come from that table. The sample has 130,000 to 150,000 clones, more than 80% seen once; the top ten hold 4.8%. The genes are TRBV24-1 and TRBJ2-2, with D perhaps TRBD1 (6 bases). Sequenced sample: peripheral blood. The TCR sequence derives from a human donor in a cohort sampled during active COVID-19. The CDR3 is CATSDAGVGRELFF. The CDR3 nucleotides read TGTGCCACCAGTGATGCAGGGGTTGGGAGGGAGCTGTTTTTT.